The 21 T cell receptor beta chains in this list originate from one sample, sequenced in a study of CD8 T cells in ankylosing spondylitis. Study findings and constraints: For ankylosing spondylitis blood, a TCR beta motif of fewer than 10 highly homologous variants appeared characteristic.

TCRdb called the 5' RACE reads again in MiXCR, with one record for every CDR3 protein. This table holds roughly 700,000 distinct CDR3 sequences, 15% to 20% found once. Their cognate antigens are unknown. Sequencing input: blood, either unsorted or a sorted T cell fraction (not recorded which). These receptors were obtained from a male donor with ankylosing spondylitis.

The chain couples TRBV29-1 to TRBJ2-3; no firm D call. The ends were cut back, 4 bases at V and 6 bases at J, with 5 bases in the middle. This CDR3 spans 10 amino acids. Germline values: CDR1 SQVTM, CDR2 ANQGSEA. The CDR3 DNA follows: TGCAGCGTTGCCCCCGATACGCAGTATTTT. Translating gives CSVAPDTQYF.

The chain has TRBV7-9 and TRBJ2-5; D gene unclear. The CDR3 is 15 residues long. V lost 3 bases and J 2 bases, leaving 13 bases between the germline ends. In germline, CDR1 is SEHNR, CDR2 FQNEAQ (reference sequence). The CDR3 DNA reads as TGTGCCAGCAGCTTCTTCGGCCACGGACAAGAGACCCAGTACTTC. The encoded protein is CASSFFGHGQETQYF. Supplemented by reference TRBV7-9 and TRBJ2-5, the full variable domain reads DTGVSQNPRHKITKRGQNVTFRCDPISEHNRLYWYRQTLGQGPEFLTYFQNEAQLEKSRLLSDRFSAERPKGSFSTLEIQRTEQGDSAMYLCASSFFGHGQETQYFGPGTRLLVL.

The CDR3 region is CASSLGQTAANTEAFF. CDR3 nucleotide sequence: TGCGCCAGCAGCTTGGGCCAGACAGCCGCCAACACTGAAGCTTTCTTT. The chain is built from TRBV5-1 and TRBJ1-1, with D possibly TRBD1 on 5 matching bases. The CDR3 is 16 residues long. Per germline, CDR1 SGHRS and CDR2 YFSETQ. Trimming took off 0 bases at V and 2 bases at J, with 14 bases between the two ends.

This chain connects TRBV12-3 or TRBV12-4 to TRBJ2-4; the D gene could be TRBD1 or TRBD2 (6 bases each). The CDR3 covers 17 residues. Deletions cut 5 bases from V and 0 bases from J, with 17 bases between. The CDR3 is CASSIRRRGLAKNIQYF. The CDR3, as DNA: TGTGCCAGCAGTATTAGACGGAGGGGGTTAGCCAAAAACATTCAGTACTTC.

This clonotype was seen a few times. This chain joins TRBV25-1 and TRBJ2-3; D not certain. V shed 1 base and J shed 0 bases, with 5 bases lying between them. The CDR3 has 14 amino acids. Germline assignment: CDR1 MGHDK and CDR2 SYGVNS. CDR3 region: CASSELRSTDTQYF. The CDR3 DNA reads as TGTGCCAGCAGTGAATTACGAAGCACAGATACGCAGTATTTT.

The chain recombines TRBV20-1 with TRBJ2-7; no clear D. The CDR3 has 13 residues. Germline V gene sequence: CDR1 DFQATT, CDR2 SNEGSKA (reference sequence). V shed 5 bases and J shed 3 bases, with 14 bases lying between them. The CDR3: CSAPALGHYEQYF. CDR3 in DNA: TGCAGTGCTCCCGCACTTGGGCACTACGAGCAGTACTTC.

This clonotype was seen only a few times. This chain connects TRBV6-5 to TRBJ1-2; D uncertain. CDR3 length: 12 amino acids. Germline CDR1 and CDR2: MNHEY and SVGAGI. Trimming removed 8 bases at V and 5 bases at J, with 12 bases between. The CDR3 DNA sequence: TGTGCCAGCGCGGACCTGGGTTATGGCTACACCTTC. Translation: CASADLGYGYTF.

This clonotype was picked up a small number of times. J is TRBJ1-1 and V is TRBV20-1, with D tentatively TRBD1 (6 bases). This CDR3 contains 17 residues. Germline values: CDR1 DFQATT, CDR2 SNEGSKA (reference sequence). Trimming stripped 6 bases from V and 0 bases from J, with 23 bases between. CDR3 protein: CSAIGGGGLAMNTEAFF. The CDR3 bases are TGCAGTGCCATAGGGGGGGGAGGGCTAGCTATGAACACTGAAGCTTTCTTT.

The V call is TRBV5-4, the J call TRBJ2-1; TRBD2 might be the D (6 bases). The CDR3 runs 13 residues. V shed 3 bases and J shed 10 bases, with 14 bases lying between them. Per germline, CDR1 SGHNT and CDR2 YYREEE (reference sequence). In nucleotides, the CDR3 is TGTGCCAGCAGCTCCGACTCTGGGAGGGAGCAGTTCTTC. Protein: CASSSDSGREQFF.

This clonotype was detected a few times. V is TRBV12-3 or TRBV12-4 and J is TRBJ2-7, with TRBD2 as a possible D gene (5 bases). This CDR3 spans 15 amino acids. Deletions cut 6 bases from V and 2 bases from J, with 17 bases between. CDR3 nucleotides: TGTGCCAGCAGCGCCCCGGGATCAGGCCCCTACGAGCAGTACTTC. This encodes CASSAPGSGPYEQYF.

The gene calls are TRBV28 and TRBJ2-3, with TRBD1 matching 9 bases. The CDR3 is made up of 16 amino acids. The ends lost 5 bases at V and 2 bases at J; junction bases unmatched: 8. Germline V gene data show CDR1 as MDHEN and CDR2 as SYDVKM. Written as DNA, the CDR3 is TGTGCCAGCAGTCGAACAGGGGGCGCGATCACAGATACGCAGTATTTT. Its protein is CASSRTGGAITDTQYF.

The chain combines TRBV30 with TRBJ2-1; D ambiguous. CDR3 size: 10 residues. Looked up from germline, CDR1 is GTSNPN and CDR2 is SVGIG (reference sequence). V was clipped by 0 bases and J by 9 bases, with 3 bases between them. The CDR3 DNA reads TGTGCCTGGAGTGTGATTGAGCAGTTCTTC. Its translation: CAWSVIEQFF. Combining the CDR3 with reference TRBV30 and TRBJ2-1 gives the whole variable domain SQTIHQWPATLVQPVGSPLSLECTVEGTSNPNLYWYRQAAGRGLQLLFYSVGIGQISSEVPQNLSASRPQDRQFILSSKKLLLSDSGFYLCAWSVIEQFFGPGTRLTVL.

The chain combines TRBV6-2 or TRBV6-3 with TRBJ1-1; TRBD1 might be the D (5 bases). Per the germline V gene, CDR1 is MNHEY and CDR2 is SVGEGT. This CDR3 is built from 13 residues. V lost 2 bases to trimming and J lost 11 bases, with 15 bases between them. CDR3 DNA sequence: TGTGCCAGCAGTTACGTGGCAGGGAGCCGGGCTTTCTTT. This translates into CASSYVAGSRAFF.

This clonotype showed up just a few times. The chain couples TRBV20-1 to TRBJ1-3; D is perhaps TRBD1 (5 bases). V lost 0 bases and J lost 8, with 14 bases in between. Germline V gene sequence: CDR1 DFQATT, CDR2 SNEGSKA (reference sequence). The CDR3 is 14 amino acids. For the CDR3, the DNA is TGCAGTGCTAGAGACCCAGTGCGGGGGGACACCATATATTTT. The encoded protein is CSARDPVRGDTIYF.

This clonotype was observed a few times. The chain links TRBV12-3 or TRBV12-4 to TRBJ2-5, with D unresolved. Trimming took off 8 bases at V and 4 bases at J, with 14 bases between the two ends. The CDR3 has 13 amino acids. Written as DNA, the CDR3 is TGTGCCAGCGGTAGAGAACTGCGAGAGACCCAGTACTTC. It yields the protein CASGRELRETQYF.

V and J are TRBV19 and TRBJ1-1, with a weak D call TRBD1 (6 bases). The CDR3 covers 14 residues. Deletions cut 6 bases from V and 3 bases from J, with 14 bases between. Per the germline V gene, CDR1 is LNHDA and CDR2 is SQIVND (reference sequence). The CDR3 is CASRLGQGHTEAFF. The CDR3 nucleotides are TGTGCCAGTAGGCTGGGACAAGGCCACACTGAAGCTTTCTTT.

The rearrangement uses TRBV19 and TRBJ2-2; D remains unclear. Germline V CDR1 and CDR2: LNHDA, SQIVND (reference sequence). The CDR3 spans 15 residues. The V end lost 0 bases, the J end lost 3 bases, and 8 bases lay between the germline ends. The chain's CDR3 is CASSIEHYYTGELFF. CDR3 in DNA: TGTGCCAGTAGTATAGAGCACTACTACACCGGGGAGCTGTTTTTT.

The chain links TRBV28 to TRBJ2-7; 9 positions match TRBD1. CDR3 length: 15 amino acids. With V trimmed by 6 bases and J by 1 base, 7 bases remained unmatched. Germline V gene lookup returns CDR1 MDHEN and CDR2 SYDVKM. CDR3 sequence (DNA): TGTGCCAGCAGCACAGGGGGCTCCACTTCCTACGAGCAGTACTTC. This translates into CASSTGGSTSYEQYF.

The rearrangement uses TRBV24-1 and TRBJ2-1; 10 bases line up with TRBD2. V trimming: 2 bases; J trimming: 7 bases; junction bases outside the gene matches: 7. This CDR3 spans 16 amino acids. Germline V gives CDR1 KGHDR, CDR2 SFDVKD. CDR3 residues: CATSDSGRTSGNEQFF. As DNA, the CDR3 is TGTGCCACCAGTGATTCCGGGCGGACTAGCGGTAATGAGCAGTTCTTC.

CDR3 amino acids: CASTGLAGGEQYF. The DNA for the CDR3 is TGTGCCAGCACAGGACTAGCGGGAGGCGAGCAGTACTTC. The V call is TRBV7-6, the J call TRBJ2-7; 14 nucleotides align to TRBD2. The V and J ends lost 7 bases and 6 bases, in that order; junction bases with no gene match: 2. CDR3 length equals 13 residues. The V gene's germline CDR1 is SGHVS and CDR2 FNYEAQ.

The chain joins TRBV29-1 to TRBJ2-7; D gene uncertain. CDR1 SQVTM and CDR2 ANQGSEA come from the germline V gene. The CDR3 is 12 residues long. The V end lost 6 bases, the J end lost 7 bases, and 16 bases lay between the germline ends. CDR3 bases: TGCAGCGTGACGGAGACGTACGAGGAGCAGTACTTC. The encoded protein is CSVTETYEEQYF.